The following is a TCR beta chain sequence with its context. The antigen is not known. Researchers reported that TCR beta cDNA libraries carried unique molecular identifiers. TCRdb ran MiXCR on the PCR reads and lists one entry per CDR3 protein. The sample records a few hundred thousand distinct CDR3 sequences, 30% to 45% being singletons. The V gene's germline CDR1 is SGHRS and CDR2 YFSETQ. V was pared by 1 base and J by 2 bases, with 13 bases between. CDR3 size: 16 residues. The record originates from a study of post-analysis software for immune sequencing data. Study information: Included among the disease courses, which were recorded for the cohort, were relapsing-remitting, secondary progressive and progressive-relapsing multiple sclerosis.

Findings of the study overall: Five or six TRBV segments were significantly more frequent in patients than in controls. TRBV5-6, TRBV5-1 and TRBV20-1 were among these segments.

Sequencing was done on a sample of blood. The sequence was collected from a girl aged 5-17 years with multiple sclerosis. This chain connects TRBV5-1 to TRBJ2-1, with D tentatively TRBD2 (6 bases). CDR3 nucleotides: TGCGCCAGCAGCTTGTCCTTCGGGGGAACCTACAATGAGCAGTTCTTC. Translated, it gives CASSLSFGGTYNEQFF.